This T cell receptor (beta chain) is from a study of blood T cell repertoires in COVID-19. Across the whole study: T cells, B-cell-depleted T cells, or PBMCs provided the cDNA or gDNA that served as material.

The length of the CDR3 is 17 residues. J was trimmed by 7 bases and V by 1 base; bases with no gene match: 12. From germline, CDR1 is LGHNA and CDR2 YSLEER. Only in-frame clones appear in the TCRdb table, and some are missing; sequencing was by immunoSEQ multiplex PCR. The sample comprises tens of thousands of clones, 70% to 90% of which are singletons, and 9.5% to 13% rests with the top ten. The receptor's source is an older man with active or convalescent COVID-19. What was sequenced was peripheral blood. This sequence joins TRBV4-3 and TRBJ2-1; TRBD2 matches 8 bases. The DNA of the CDR3 is TGCGCCAGCAGCCAAGGGAATACGGGAGGGCTTGTTAATGAGCAGTTCTTC. As protein: CASSQGNTGGLVNEQFF.